One and the same sample provided the 12 T cell receptor beta chains below, sequenced in a study of T cells after somatic rescue of genetic block (dated by TCRdb to 2018 to 2021). To prepare the library, the immunoSEQ multiplex PCR assay was applied. In its TCRdb copy, this immuneACCESS table keeps in-frame sequences only and misses some clones. Where compared with another copy, unresolved V genes explain less than half of these, and the others have no known cause. This sample has roughly 12,000 clones in its table, and nearly 80% of those were observed once. The top ten constitute approximately 8.3% of the sample. The sample consisted of peripheral blood mononuclear cells (PBMCs). These receptors were obtained from a boy younger than 18.

DNA of the CDR3: TGTGCCAGCAGCCAAGATCGGGTGCATCTAGCTAACTATGGCTACACCTTC. Its translation is CASSQDRVHLANYGYTF. The V call is TRBV4-2, the J call TRBJ1-2; D is ambiguous. The V gene's germline CDR1 is LGHNA and CDR2 YNFKEQ. This CDR3 has 17 amino acids. V lost 0 bases and J lost 0, with 14 bases in between.

This clone was observed a few times. The chain couples TRBV9 to TRBJ1-5; possible D gene TRBD1, 6 bases. V lost 0 bases, J lost 11 bases, and 21 bases lay in between. Germline CDR1 is SGDLS and CDR2 is YYNGEE. The CDR3 is 16 amino acids. This chain's CDR3 is CASSVGPGGSRGTQHF. The CDR3 DNA sequence: TGTGCCAGCAGCGTAGGTCCTGGAGGGTCTAGGGGGACCCAGCATTTT.

The chain recombines TRBV10-3 with TRBJ1-2; 7 nucleotides agree with TRBD1. CDR3 size: 13 residues. Germline V gene data show CDR1 as ENHRY and CDR2 as SYGVKD. V shed 5 bases, J shed 8 bases, and the junction held 8 bases outside the gene matches. The CDR3 is CAISSTGIEGYTF. For the CDR3, the DNA is TGTGCCATCAGTTCGACAGGGATAGAGGGCTACACCTTC.

This clone was recorded a few times. V and J are TRBV25-1 and TRBJ1-2; the D is unclear. Germline V gives CDR1 MGHDK, CDR2 SYGVNS. The V and J ends lost 1 base and 4 bases respectively, with 13 bases between them. The CDR3 totals 15 residues. Here the CDR3 DNA reads TGTGCCAGCAGTGAATGGATTGGCCCCGGCTATGGCTACACCTTC. It is translated as CASSEWIGPGYGYTF.

V gene TRBV7-6 combines with J gene TRBJ1-1; 7 bases are a match to TRBD1. This CDR3 region has 16 residues. The J segment lost 5 bases and the V segment lost 5 bases, leaving 14 bases of the junction unmatched. Germline V gene lookup returns CDR1 SGHVS and CDR2 FNYEAQ. CDR3 nucleotide sequence: TGTGCCAGCAGCCCACAACAGGGGACAGCTTCGACTGAAGCTTTCTTT. Protein product: CASSPQQGTASTEAFF.

The chain couples TRBV13 to TRBJ1-1; no clear D. The germline V and J ends were trimmed by 4 bases and 0 bases, with 6 bases remaining between them. The CDR3 covers 13 residues. Germline CDR1 reads PRHDT; CDR2 reads FYEKMQ (reference sequence). CDR3 amino acids: CASSSRLNTEAFF. In DNA form, the CDR3 reads TGTGCCAGCAGCTCCCGCTTGAACACTGAAGCTTTCTTT. The whole variable domain, filled in from reference TRBV13 and TRBJ1-1, reads AAGVIQSPRHLIKEKRETATLKCYPIPRHDTVYWYQQGPGQDPQFLISFYEKMQSDKGSIPDRFSAQQFSDYHSELNMSSLELGDSALYFCASSSRLNTEAFFGQGTRLTVV.

In this sample, this clone turned up a few times. V gene TRBV14 combines with J gene TRBJ2-7, with a weak D call TRBD2 (5 bases). The germline gives CDR1 SGHDN, CDR2 FVKESK. With 3 bases removed from V and 7 bases from J, the gap between germline ends came to 19 bases. The CDR3 length is 15 residues. CDR3 region: CASSQYGDGLAEQYF. The CDR3 nucleotides are TGTGCCAGCAGCCAGTACGGGGATGGCCTTGCAGAGCAGTACTTC.

This chain links TRBV6-1 with TRBJ1-5; a weak D match, TRBD1 (6 bases). This CDR3 contains 17 residues. Germline V gene sequence: CDR1 MNHNS, CDR2 SASEGT. V was shortened by 2 bases and J by 0 bases, with 14 bases between the two germline ends. The CDR3 DNA reads TGTGCCAGCAGTGAAAGCGGAGGACAGCATAGCAATCAGCCCCAGCATTTT. This translates into CASSESGGQHSNQPQHF.

V usage is TRBV15 and J usage is TRBJ1-5, with D uncertain. The CDR3 has 13 residues. With 0 bases removed from V and 9 bases from J, the gap between germline ends came to 9 bases. Germline CDR1 and CDR2: LNHNV and YYDKDF (reference sequence). Here the CDR3 reads CATSREKFRPQHF. The CDR3 DNA reads TGTGCCACCAGCAGAGAGAAGTTCCGGCCCCAGCATTTT.

V and J are TRBV29-1 and TRBJ2-3; D is perhaps TRBD1 (5 bases). The CDR3 loop spans 14 amino acids. V lost 3 bases and J lost 6, with 16 bases in between. In germline, CDR1 is SQVTM, CDR2 ANQGSEA. This chain's CDR3 is CSVDLSSSGDTQYF. The CDR3 coding sequence is TGCAGCGTTGACCTCTCAAGCTCAGGGGATACGCAGTATTTT.

V and J are TRBV4-3 and TRBJ1-2; D is perhaps TRBD1 (5 bases). Germline CDR1 and CDR2: LGHNA and YSLEER. The CDR3 length is 20 residues. Trimming cost V 4 bases and J 2 bases, with 29 bases left between them. CDR3 in amino acids: CASSRTPGRARTELNYGYTF. CDR3 DNA sequence: TGCGCCAGCAGCCGGACCCCCGGCAGGGCAAGAACGGAACTAAACTATGGCTACACCTTC.

V and J are TRBV6-6 and TRBJ1-1; TRBD1 aligns across 7 bases. CDR1 is MNHNY and CDR2 is SVGAGI in the germline V gene (reference sequence). V dropped 0 bases and J dropped 3; count of bases not matched to a gene: 4. The CDR3 is 15 amino acids. DNA of the CDR3: TGTGCCAGCAGTTACTCGACAGGGTGGGACACTGAAGCTTTCTTT. Translating gives CASSYSTGWDTEAFF.